The clone carrying this TCR beta chain was counted many times. Its antigen is undetermined. V was trimmed by 4 bases and J by 4 bases, leaving 14 bases between them. Germline-derived CDR1 and CDR2 are SGHRS and YFSETQ. The CDR3 consists of 14 residues. From the 5' RACE reads, TCRdb called clonotypes with MiXCR, one entry per CDR3 protein. The repertoire consists of some 260,000 distinct CDR3 sequences, with about an eighth occurring once and the leading ten covering 7% to 9%. This entry belongs to a study of identical twins. Overall study results and limits: For monozygotic twins, models underestimated out-of-frame TCR alpha sharing. While abundant cord blood beta clonotypes carried fewer insertions, memory repertoires showed no such pattern.

The sample consisted of memory (CD45RO+) T cells sorted from blood. The rearrangement uses TRBV5-1 and TRBJ2-5; unclear D gene. The TCR was taken from a woman in her late teens or twenties in good health. The CDR3 DNA reads TGCGCCAGCAGCCCCCAAGTTCTTCGAGAGACCCAGTACTTC. It yields the protein CASSPQVLRETQYF. The variable domain in full, with the rest retrieved from reference TRBV5-1 and TRBJ2-5, is KAGVTQTPRYLIKTRGQQVTLSCSPISGHRSVSWYQQTPGQGLQFLFEYFSETQRNKGNFPGRFSGRQFSNSRSEMNVSTLELGDSALYLCASSPQVLRETQYFGPGTRLLVL.